Sequencing of this TCR beta chain was carried out in a study of identical twins. Points from the study as a whole: Zero-insertion analyses were open to partial confounding by invariant MAIT and iNKT cells. Shared out-of-frame alpha sequences (those common to twins) showed excess low generation probability. For out-of-frame beta sequences, excess twin sharing was weaker.

This CDR3 has 13 amino acids. Trimming removed 6 bases from V and 4 bases from J; junction bases left unmatched: 6. This clonotype has a count of ten or more. Its antigen is currently unknown. TCRdb processed the 5' RACE reads anew with MiXCR; each CDR3 protein has one entry. The table includes roughly 250,000 distinct CDR3 sequences, approximately 7.3% detected once. The same sample was also studied in work on yellow fever vaccine responses in identical twins.

The J gene is TRBJ2-7, the V gene TRBV12-3 or TRBV12-4; TRBD1 aligns across 7 bases. The sample consisted of CD8+ T cells sorted from blood. The receptor's source is a woman aged 18-35 years in good health. The CDR3 loop is CASSPGTAYEQYF. The DNA of the CDR3 is TGTGCCAGCAGCCCCGGGACAGCGTACGAGCAGTACTTC.